Listed below are T cell receptor beta chains from one sample, sequenced in a study of shared clonotypes between healthy human individuals. The table came from immunoSEQ multiplex PCR; TCRdb's copy has only in-frame clones and leaves some out. The top ten hold about 0.11% of the sample, which has approximately 600,000 clones, approximately 96% seen once. The sequenced sample consisted of naive CD8+ T cells sorted from blood. The receptors were sampled from a woman younger than 45 in good health. The CDR3 runs from the conserved cysteine through the conserved F or W. The D gene is left open where the match is weak. Only part of the rows carry a size: once, few, many, or a class if the clone is expanded.

>TRBV28|once|TRBD1|TRBJ1-2
CASSSRQGASYGYTF
TGTGCCAGCAGTAGCCGACAGGGGGCTAGCTATGGCTACACCTTC
>TRBV29-1|.|TRBD2|TRBJ2-5
CSVDGLAVETQYF
TGCAGCGTTGATGGTCTAGCGGTGGAGACCCAGTACTTC
>TRBV29-1|.|.|TRBJ2-7
CSVETGRQTYEQYF
TGCAGCGTTGAAACAGGGAGGCAAACCTACGAGCAGTACTTC
>TRBV11-1|once|TRBD2|TRBJ2-7
CASSLVTSGTYEQYF
TGTGCCAGCAGCTTGGTAACTAGCGGAACGTACGAGCAGTACTTC
>TRBV4-1|.|TRBD1|TRBJ1-1
CASSRTGTGFLNTEAFF
TGCGCCAGCAGCCGAACCGGGACAGGCTTCCTGAACACTGAAGCTTTCTTT
>TRBV7-9|.|.|TRBJ2-2
CASSHGEAFMLFF
TGTGCCAGCAGCCACGGGGAGGCATTTATGCTGTTTTTT
>TRBV15|.|.|TRBJ1-5
CATSRDGESNQPQHF
TGTGCCACCAGCAGAGATGGGGAGAGCAATCAGCCCCAGCATTTT
>TRBV19|.|.|TRBJ1-1
CASSIDLGGTEAFF
TGTGCCAGTAGTATAGATCTCGGGGGCACTGAAGCTTTCTTT
>TRBV28|once|.|TRBJ2-7
CATTGYTYEQYF
TGTGCCACAACAGGGTACACCTACGAGCAGTACTTC
>TRBV5-6|.|.|TRBJ2-7
CASSTLYEQYF
TGTGCCAGCAGCACCCTATACGAGCAGTACTTC
>TRBV30|.|TRBD1|TRBJ1-2
CAWSVLGTGGGYTF
TGTGCCTGGAGTGTACTCGGGACAGGGGGTGGCTACACCTTC